This is a list of T cell receptor beta chains from one sample in a study of metastatic and nonmetastatic thyroid tumors. MiXCR was used by TCRdb to re-call the PCR reads. The data contain roughly 83,000 clones, under 15% of them seen just once; the ten biggest clones take up 3% to 4.5%. Sequenced: blood. The receptors come from a female donor with papillary thyroid cancer or a benign thyroid nodule (not recorded which). Some clones in this sample may be carry-over from other donors' samples. Both conserved end residues are part of each CDR3. Fields, in order: V gene, D gene, clone size, J gene, CDR3 DNA, CDR3 protein. A D gene is named only where the DNA matches it firmly. A clone size is listed for some rows: how often the clone was seen (once, few, many), or a class if it is expanded.

>TRBV12-3/TRBV12-4|TRBD1|many|TRBJ2-7
TGTGCCAGCGGCTTCGGGACAGCCTACGAGCAGTACTTC
CASGFGTAYEQYF
>TRBV30|TRBD1|-|TRBJ1-2
TGTGCCTGGATCCGGGACAGCGGGAGTTTGTATGGCTACACCTTC
CAWIRDSGSLYGYTF
>TRBV6-2/TRBV6-3|-|many|TRBJ2-2
TGTGCCAGCAGGCTAAAAGGTAGCGGAGCGAACACCGGGGAGCTGTTTTTT
CASRLKGSGANTGELFF
>TRBV20-1|-|many|TRBJ1-5
TGCAGTGCTAGAGATCATGGAAGGTGGTGGGGACAGCCCCAGCATTTT
CSARDHGRWWGQPQHF
>TRBV11-2|TRBD2|few|TRBJ2-5
TGTGCCAGCAGCTTAGGGGGGACTAGCGTGGGGGCCCGACAAGAGACCCAGTACTTC
CASSLGGTSVGARQETQYF
>TRBV6-1|-|many|TRBJ2-5
TGTGCCAGCAGTGAAGGGACAGCCCAAGAGACCCAGTACTTC
CASSEGTAQETQYF
>TRBV28|-|many|TRBJ1-1
TGTGCCAGCAGTTCCCCGGGGGGCTCGCGCTCGAACACTGAAGCTTTCTTT
CASSSPGGSRSNTEAFF
>TRBV28|-|many|TRBJ1-2
TGTGCCAGCAGTTTCTTGGGACTCAACTATGGCTACACCTTC
CASSFLGLNYGYTF
>TRBV7-2|TRBD1|many|TRBJ2-1
TGTGCCAGCAGACGAGACAGGGGCAACAATGAGCAGTTCTTC
CASRRDRGNNEQFF
>TRBV20-1|TRBD1|-|TRBJ2-7
TGCAGTGCTGGGACAGTTTCCTACGAGCAGTACTTC
CSAGTVSYEQYF
>TRBV29-1|TRBD1|many|TRBJ2-2
TGCAGCGTTGAAGCTATTACTCGGGACAGGACGAACGGGGAGCTGTTTTTT
CSVEAITRDRTNGELFF
>TRBV9|-|many|TRBJ1-2
TGTGCCAGCAGCGTAGGTGACAGTAACTATGGCTACACCTTC
CASSVGDSNYGYTF
>TRBV19|-|many|TRBJ2-2
TGTGCCAGTAACTCGGCAGACACCGGGGAGCTGTTTTTT
CASNSADTGELFF
>TRBV6-1|TRBD1|many|TRBJ2-2
TGTGCCAGCACCGACAGGGGTAGTGACGGGGAGCTGTTTTTT
CASTDRGSDGELFF
>TRBV2|TRBD2|-|TRBJ2-2
TGTGCCAGCAGTGGTGGCGGGGGTGCGAACACCGGGGAGCTGTTTTTT
CASSGGGGANTGELFF
>TRBV28|TRBD1|few|TRBJ2-7
TGTGCCAGCAGGGGGACAGCTTCCTACGAGCAGTACTTC
CASRGTASYEQYF
>TRBV30|-|many|TRBJ1-1
TGTGCCTGGAGTAACCAGTGGGAGAACACTGAGGCTTTCTTT
CAWSNQWENTEAFF
>TRBV30|-|once|TRBJ1-1
TGTGCCTGGAGTGCCCAGGGACGGGGGAACACTGAAGCTTTCTTT
CAWSAQGRGNTEAFF
>TRBV6-1|-|medium-sized|TRBJ1-6
TGTGCCAGCAGTGAAGTGCGCCAGGAGAGCTCCTATAATTCACCCCTCCACTTT
CASSEVRQESSYNSPLHF
>TRBV27|TRBD2|few|TRBJ2-1
TGTGCCAGTTCCGGGACTAGCGCTTTTCAGAGCTCCTACAACGAGCAGTTCTTC
CASSGTSAFQSSYNEQFF
>TRBV4-1|-|many|TRBJ1-3
TGCGCCAGCAGCCCAAGACCGGGGAATGGAAACACCATATATTTT
CASSPRPGNGNTIYF
>TRBV11-2|-|-|TRBJ2-7
TGTGCCAGCAGCTTATCCAGTCTTAACGAGCAGTACTTC
CASSLSSLNEQYF
>TRBV7-8|-|-|TRBJ1-2
TGTGCCAGCAGCTCAGGGGAAAGAGGCTACACCTTC
CASSSGERGYTF
>TRBV28|TRBD1|many|TRBJ1-1
TGTGCCAGCAGTTTACTCGACAGGGGAGTTGCCGCTTTCTTT
CASSLLDRGVAAFF
>TRBV28|-|few|TRBJ2-7
TGTGCCAGCAGAATAGGGACTTCCTACGAGCAGTACTTC
CASRIGTSYEQYF
>TRBV5-1|-|many|TRBJ2-7
TGCGCCAGCAGCTTAATCAAGGGGACCGGAGTAGACGAGCAGTACTTC
CASSLIKGTGVDEQYF
>TRBV7-9|-|many|TRBJ1-1
TGTGCCAGCAGCTCGGACAGTAACACTGAAGCTTTCTTT
CASSSDSNTEAFF
>TRBV28|TRBD1|many|TRBJ2-3
TGTGCCAGCAGTTTATTCTTTCAGGACAGGGTTACAGATACGCAGTATTTT
CASSLFFQDRVTDTQYF
>TRBV5-4|-|-|TRBJ1-1
TGTGCCAGCAGCCCCTACGTGAACACTGAAGCTTTCTTT
CASSPYVNTEAFF
>TRBV6-1|-|few|TRBJ1-5
TGTGCCAGCAGACAGGGTGCAGATCAGCCCCGGCATTTT
CASRQGADQPRHF
>TRBV20-1|-|-|TRBJ2-5
TGCAGTGCTAGAGTGTCCAAAAAAGAGACCCAGTACTTC
CSARVSKKETQYF
>TRBV28|-|-|TRBJ1-6
TGTGCCAGCATCCCGGTGTGCTTTGCAGGGTGGGATTCACCCCTCCACTTT
CASIPVCFAGWDSPLHF
>TRBV12-5|-|many|TRBJ2-5
TGTGCTAGTGGTACCGCCATTGGGGAGACCCAGTACTTC
CASGTAIGETQYF
>TRBV5-1|TRBD1|many|TRBJ1-5
TGCGCCAGCAGCTACGGGACAGGGGGCAATCAGCCCCAGCATTTT
CASSYGTGGNQPQHF
>TRBV29-1|-|many|TRBJ2-7
TGCAGCGTTGCTGGCCCTCAAGAAGGCTCCTACGAGCAGTACTTC
CSVAGPQEGSYEQYF
>TRBV19|TRBD1|many|TRBJ1-4
TGTGCCAGTTCTACAGGGGGTGCAACTAATGAAAAACTGTTTTTT
CASSTGGATNEKLFF
>TRBV7-6|-|many|TRBJ1-4
TGTGCCAGCAGCTTTGCCGGAGTGGATGAAAAACTGTTTTTT
CASSFAGVDEKLFF
>TRBV6-6|-|few|TRBJ1-2
TGTGCCATCAGTTATTTAGGCTTCGGGGATGGTTACACCTTC
CAISYLGFGDGYTF
>TRBV3-1|-|many|TRBJ2-7
TGTGCCAGCAGCCAAGCCCGTCGCGAGCAGTACTTC
CASSQARREQYF
>TRBV7-3|TRBD2|many|TRBJ2-3
TGTGCCAGCAGCTTAACGGCGGGGGGGCCCACAGATACGCAGTATTTT
CASSLTAGGPTDTQYF
>TRBV19|TRBD1|few|TRBJ1-2
TGTGACAGTAGTCCCCGACAGGGGAATGGCTACACCTTC
CDSSPRQGNGYTF
>TRBV6-1|-|many|TRBJ1-2
TGTGCCAGCAGGTCCGGGGGGACTCGAGGTGGCTACACCTTC
CASRSGGTRGGYTF
>TRBV6-1|-|few|TRBJ1-1
TGTGCCAGCAGTGAATGGAAGATGAACACTGAAGCTTTCTTT
CASSEWKMNTEAFF
>TRBV30|TRBD2|many|TRBJ2-5
TGTGCCTGGAGTGTGGGTTCGGGGGGAAAAGAGACCCAGTACTTC
CAWSVGSGGKETQYF
>TRBV6-6|-|many|TRBJ2-5
TGTGCCAGCAGTTACGACAGGGGAGGGGAGACCCAGTACTTC
CASSYDRGGETQYF
>TRBV6-2/TRBV6-3|-|-|TRBJ2-3
TGTGCCAGCAGTAACAGGGAGCTTACCAAAAATACGCAGTATTTT
CASSNRELTKNTQYF
>TRBV20-1|-|many|TRBJ2-5
TGCAGTGCTAGGAGGGACTCCGAACGGGGGACCCAGTACTTC
CSARRDSERGTQYF
>TRBV15|-|many|TRBJ1-1
TGTGCCACCAGCAGAGACAGGGGCCATAGGGAAGCTTTCTTT
CATSRDRGHREAFF
>TRBV4-2|TRBD1|many|TRBJ1-4
TGTGCCAGCACCCTGGGACAGGGGGAAAAACTGTTTTTT
CASTLGQGEKLFF
>TRBV7-9|-|many|TRBJ2-1
TGTGCCGGGCTTTCGGTAGGGACCTACAATGAGCAGTTCTTC
CAGLSVGTYNEQFF
>TRBV7-2|TRBD2|-|TRBJ2-7
TGTGCCAGCAGCTCGGGGGGACTCTACGAGCAGTACTTC
CASSSGGLYEQYF
>TRBV3-1|-|many|TRBJ1-1
TGTGCCAGCAGCCACTTATTCCGCAGGGAATTGTTCGGGCACACTGAAGCTTTCTTT
CASSHLFRRELFGHTEAFF
>TRBV18|TRBD1|many|TRBJ1-5
TGTGCCAGCTCACCACCTACTCACGGGACAGGGGGTAGGCCCCAGCATTTT
CASSPPTHGTGGRPQHF